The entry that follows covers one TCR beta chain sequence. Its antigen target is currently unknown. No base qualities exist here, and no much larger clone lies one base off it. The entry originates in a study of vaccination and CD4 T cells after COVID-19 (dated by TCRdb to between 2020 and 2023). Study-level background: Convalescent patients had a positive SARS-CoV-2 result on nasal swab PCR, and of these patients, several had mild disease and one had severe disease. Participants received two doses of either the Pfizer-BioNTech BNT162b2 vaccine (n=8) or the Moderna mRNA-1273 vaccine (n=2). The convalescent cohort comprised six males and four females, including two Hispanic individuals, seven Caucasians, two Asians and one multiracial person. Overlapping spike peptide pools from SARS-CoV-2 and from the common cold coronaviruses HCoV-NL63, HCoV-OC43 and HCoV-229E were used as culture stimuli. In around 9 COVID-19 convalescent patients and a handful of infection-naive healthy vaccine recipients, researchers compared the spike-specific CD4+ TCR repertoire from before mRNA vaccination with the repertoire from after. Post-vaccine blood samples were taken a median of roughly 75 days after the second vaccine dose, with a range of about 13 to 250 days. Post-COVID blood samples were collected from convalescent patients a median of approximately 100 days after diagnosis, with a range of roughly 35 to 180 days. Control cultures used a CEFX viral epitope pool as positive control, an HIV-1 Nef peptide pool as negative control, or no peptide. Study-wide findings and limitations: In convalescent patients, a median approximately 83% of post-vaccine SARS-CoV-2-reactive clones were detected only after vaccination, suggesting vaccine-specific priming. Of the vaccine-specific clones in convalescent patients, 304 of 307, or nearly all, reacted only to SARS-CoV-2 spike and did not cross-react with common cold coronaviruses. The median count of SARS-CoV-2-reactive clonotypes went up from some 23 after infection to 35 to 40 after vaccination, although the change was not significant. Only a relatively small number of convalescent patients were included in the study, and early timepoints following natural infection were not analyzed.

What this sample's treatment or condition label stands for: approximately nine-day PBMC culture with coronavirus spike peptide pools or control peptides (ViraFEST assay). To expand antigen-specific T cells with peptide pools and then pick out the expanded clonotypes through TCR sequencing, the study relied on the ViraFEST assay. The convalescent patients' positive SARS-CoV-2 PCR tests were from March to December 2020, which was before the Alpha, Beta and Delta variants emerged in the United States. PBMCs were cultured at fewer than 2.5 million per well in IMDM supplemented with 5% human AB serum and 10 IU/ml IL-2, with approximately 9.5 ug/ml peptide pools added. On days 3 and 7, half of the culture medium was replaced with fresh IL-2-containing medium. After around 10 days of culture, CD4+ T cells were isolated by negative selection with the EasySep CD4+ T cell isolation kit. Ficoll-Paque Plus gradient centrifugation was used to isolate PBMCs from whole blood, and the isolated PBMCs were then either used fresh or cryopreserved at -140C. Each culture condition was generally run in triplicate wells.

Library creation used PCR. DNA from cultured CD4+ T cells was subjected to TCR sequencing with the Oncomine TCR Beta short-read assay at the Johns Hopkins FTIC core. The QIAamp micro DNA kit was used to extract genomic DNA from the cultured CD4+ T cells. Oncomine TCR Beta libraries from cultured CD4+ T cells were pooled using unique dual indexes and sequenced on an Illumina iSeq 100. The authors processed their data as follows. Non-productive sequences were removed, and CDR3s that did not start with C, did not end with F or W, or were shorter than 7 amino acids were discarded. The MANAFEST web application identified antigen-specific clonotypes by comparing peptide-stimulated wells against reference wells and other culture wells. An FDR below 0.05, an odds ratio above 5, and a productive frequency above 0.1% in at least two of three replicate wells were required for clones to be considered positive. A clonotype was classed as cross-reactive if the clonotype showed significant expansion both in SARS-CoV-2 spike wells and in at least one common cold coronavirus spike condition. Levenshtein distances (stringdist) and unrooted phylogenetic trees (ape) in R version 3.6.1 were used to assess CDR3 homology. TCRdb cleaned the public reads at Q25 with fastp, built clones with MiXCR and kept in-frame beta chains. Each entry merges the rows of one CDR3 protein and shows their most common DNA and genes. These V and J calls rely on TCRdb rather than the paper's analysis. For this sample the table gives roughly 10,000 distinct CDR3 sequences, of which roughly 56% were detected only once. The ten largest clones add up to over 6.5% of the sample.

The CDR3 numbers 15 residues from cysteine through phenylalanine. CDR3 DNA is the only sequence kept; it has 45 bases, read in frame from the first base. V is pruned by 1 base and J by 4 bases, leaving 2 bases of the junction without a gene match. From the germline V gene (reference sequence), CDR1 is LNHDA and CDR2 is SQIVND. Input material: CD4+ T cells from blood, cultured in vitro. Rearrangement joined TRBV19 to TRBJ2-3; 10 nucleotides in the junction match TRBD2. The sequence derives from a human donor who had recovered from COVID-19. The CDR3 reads CASSIGLAGADTQYF. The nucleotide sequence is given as TGTGCCAGTAGTATAGGGCTAGCGGGAGCAGATACGCAGTATTTT.